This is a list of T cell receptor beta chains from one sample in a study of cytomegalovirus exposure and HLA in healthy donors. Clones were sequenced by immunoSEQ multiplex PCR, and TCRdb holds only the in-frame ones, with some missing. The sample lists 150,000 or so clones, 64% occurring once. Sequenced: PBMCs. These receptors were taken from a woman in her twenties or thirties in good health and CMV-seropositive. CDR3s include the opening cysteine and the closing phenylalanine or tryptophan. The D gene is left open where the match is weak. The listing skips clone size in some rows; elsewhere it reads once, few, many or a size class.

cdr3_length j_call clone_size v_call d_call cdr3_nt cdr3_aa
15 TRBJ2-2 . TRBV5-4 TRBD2 TGTGCCAGCAGCTTGGCTCTAGCGGGAGCGGGGGAGCTGTTTTTT CASSLALAGAGELFF
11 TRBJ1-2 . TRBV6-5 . TGTGCCAGCAGAGAACAGTATGGCTACACCTTC CASREQYGYTF
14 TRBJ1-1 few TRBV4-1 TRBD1 TGCGCCAGCAGCCAAAGCGACAGGGGATGGATAACTTTCTTT CASSQSDRGWITFF
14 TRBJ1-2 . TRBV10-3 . TGTGCCATCAGTGATCAGGGTTTCAACTATGGCTACACCTTC CAISDQGFNYGYTF
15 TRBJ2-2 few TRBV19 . TGTGCCAGTAGTATTGCCCGTCGGGGCACCGGGGAGCTGTTTTTT CASSIARRGTGELFF
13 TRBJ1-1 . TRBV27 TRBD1 TGTGCCAGCAGTTTCCTGGGACAGCCTGAAGCTTTCTTT CASSFLGQPEAFF
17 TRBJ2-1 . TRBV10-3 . TGTGCCATCAGTGGAAGGGGGGGAAGTAGGTCCTACAATGAGCAGTTCTTC CAISGRGGSRSYNEQFF
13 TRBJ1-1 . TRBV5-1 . TGCGCCAGCAGCTTGGCAGGGGACACTGAAGCTTTCTTT CASSLAGDTEAFF
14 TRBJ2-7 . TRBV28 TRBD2 TGTGCCAGCAGTTTGTGGGGGGGCTCCTACGAGCAGTACTTC CASSLWGGSYEQYF
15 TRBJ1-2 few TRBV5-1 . TGCGCCAGCAGATATACAGGGATAGGACTCTATGGCTACACCTTC CASRYTGIGLYGYTF
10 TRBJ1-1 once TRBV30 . TGTGCCTGGAGCCTCACCGGGACTTTCTTT CAWSLTGTFF
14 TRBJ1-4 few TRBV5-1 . TGCGCCAGCAGCTTGGGAGGGGGTAATGAAAAACTGTTTTTT CASSLGGGNEKLFF
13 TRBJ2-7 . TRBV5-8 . TGTGCCAGCAGCTTGCCGAGCTCCTACGAGCAGTACTTC CASSLPSSYEQYF
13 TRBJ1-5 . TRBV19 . TGTAAAGTGGCAGGGGCCAACAATCAGCCCCAGCATTTT CKVAGANNQPQHF
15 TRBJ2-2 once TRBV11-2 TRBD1 TGTGCCAGCAGCCCTTTCTTAACAGGGGCCGGGGAGCTGTTTTTT CASSPFLTGAGELFF
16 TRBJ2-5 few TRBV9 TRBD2 TGTGCCAGCAGCGTAGCTACTGGCGGGAGCGTTGAGACCCAGTACTTC CASSVATGGSVETQYF
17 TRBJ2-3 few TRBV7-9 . TGTGCCAGCAGCTTGTTTCCCAGGGAGGGGGGGACAGATACGCAGTATTTT CASSLFPREGGTDTQYF
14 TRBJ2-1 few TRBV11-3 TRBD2 TGTGCCAGCAGCTTAGTAGCGGGAGTCGGTGAGCAGTTCTTC CASSLVAGVGEQFF
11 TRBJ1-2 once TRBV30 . TGTGCCTGGAGTGGTGGAGGCGGCTACACCTTC CAWSGGGGYTF
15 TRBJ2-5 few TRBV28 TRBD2 TGTGCCAGCAGTCCCCCGGGGGGGCGCCAAGAGACCCAGTACTTC CASSPPGGRQETQYF
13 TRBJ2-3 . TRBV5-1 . TGCGCCAGCAGCTTGTCTGCCAGAGATACGCAGTATTTT CASSLSARDTQYF
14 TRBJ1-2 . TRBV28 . TGTGCCAGCAGTCTATCAGGGGCGACCTATGGCTACACCTTC CASSLSGATYGYTF
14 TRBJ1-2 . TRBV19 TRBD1 TGTGCCAGCATACCAGGGGGTGCCTTCTATGGCTACACCTTC CASIPGGAFYGYTF
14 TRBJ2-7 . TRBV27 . TGTGCCAGCAGGTGGACAGTGGTCTCCTACGAGCAGTACTTC CASRWTVVSYEQYF
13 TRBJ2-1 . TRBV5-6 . TGTGCCAGCAGCTACGGACAGTCCAATGAGCAGTTCTTC CASSYGQSNEQFF
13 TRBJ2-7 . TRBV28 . TGTGCCAGCAGTCCCGTTCGTTCCTACGAGCAGTACTTC CASSPVRSYEQYF
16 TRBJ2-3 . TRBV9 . TGTGCCAGCAGCTTTGACAGGGAGGCTAGCACAGATACGCAGTATTTT CASSFDREASTDTQYF
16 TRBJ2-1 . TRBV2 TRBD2 TGTGCCAGCAGTGAATTGGGTAGCGGGGAGGGCAATGAGCAGTTCTTC CASSELGSGEGNEQFF